The next 10 T cell receptor beta chains were all read from a single sample in a study of shared clonotypes between healthy human individuals. Clones were sequenced by immunoSEQ multiplex PCR, and TCRdb holds only the in-frame ones, with some missing. The table shows approximately 1.5 million clones, with about 98.5% occurring only once. The sequenced material came from naive CD4+ T cells sorted from blood. Subset: CD45RA+ positively selected. These receptors were collected from a man aged 30 to 39 in good health.

The J gene is TRBJ1-5, the V gene TRBV4-2, with D maybe TRBD1 (6 bases). Germline V lookup: CDR1 LGHNA, CDR2 YNFKEQ. Trimming took 0 bases from V and 11 from J, leaving 11 bases between them. The CDR3 consists of 13 residues. The CDR3, as DNA: TGTGCCAGCAGCCAAGAACAGGGAAGTTCCCAGCATTTT. It translates to CASSQEQGSSQHF.

This clone was seen only once. The J gene is TRBJ2-7, the V gene TRBV5-4; D unclear. Trimming took 1 base from V and 3 from J, leaving 14 bases between them. Germline CDR1 is SGHNT and CDR2 is YYREEE (reference sequence). This CDR3 is 15 amino acids long. As DNA, the CDR3 is TGTGCCAGCAGCTTGAAGGCGAGACGGTACTACGAGCAGTACTTC. This encodes CASSLKARRYYEQYF.

This clone occurred once. The rearrangement links TRBV6-6 to TRBJ2-7; the D gene could be TRBD1 or TRBD2 (6 bases each). The CDR3 contains 13 residues. In germline, CDR1 is MNHNY, CDR2 SVGAGI (reference sequence). Trimming pared 2 bases from V and 6 bases from J, leaving 11 bases between. CDR3 sequence: CASSYRPGAEQYF. Written as DNA, the CDR3 is TGTGCCAGCAGTTACCGGCCGGGGGCCGAGCAGTACTTC.

The rearrangement uses TRBV2 and TRBJ2-3, with 8 bases lining up with TRBD1. J was trimmed by 2 bases and V by 6 bases; bases with no gene match: 7. The CDR3 extends over 15 amino acids. Germline lookup yields CDR1 SNHLY and CDR2 FYNNEI. The CDR3 loop is CASRNDRGFTDTQYF. In DNA, the CDR3 is TGTGCCAGCAGAAACGACAGGGGATTCACAGATACGCAGTATTTT. Full variable domain (rest looked up from reference TRBV2 and TRBJ2-3): EPEVTQTPSHQVTQMGQEVILRCVPISNHLYFYWYRQILGQKVEFLVSFYNNEISEKSEIFDDQFSVERPDGSNFTLKIRSTKLEDSAMYFCASRNDRGFTDTQYFGPGTRLTVL.

The rearrangement uses TRBV7-2 and TRBJ2-7; a weak D match, TRBD1 (6 bases). The V and J ends lost 5 bases and 5 bases respectively, with 16 bases between them. This CDR3 has 14 residues. The germline gives CDR1 SGHTA, CDR2 FQGNSA. In DNA form, the CDR3 reads TGTGCCAGCAGCCCACAGACAGGTTCCCACGAGCAGTACTTC. Protein sequence: CASSPQTGSHEQYF.

The rearrangement links TRBV29-1 to TRBJ2-1; D may be TRBD1 (5 bases). Trimming left V 6 bases short and J 8 bases short, with 14 bases between. Per germline, CDR1 SQVTM and CDR2 ANQGSEA. The CDR3 length is 12 residues. CDR3 amino acids: CSVIAGWDEQFF. CDR3 DNA: TGCAGCGTGATAGCAGGGTGGGATGAGCAGTTCTTC.

The chain employs TRBV5-4 and TRBJ2-1; TRBD2 agrees at 7 bases. CDR1 is SGHNT, CDR2 YYREEE, per germline (reference sequence). The CDR3 is 16 amino acids. V lost 4 bases to trimming and J lost 6 bases; unmatched junction nucleotides: 13. For the CDR3, the DNA is TGTGCCAGCAGCCCCAGTGGCGGGAGATGGGTCAATGAGCAGTTCTTC. Translation: CASSPSGGRWVNEQFF.

The CDR3 loop is CASGSSGVYTDTQYF. Here the CDR3 DNA reads TGTGCCAGCGGGAGTAGCGGGGTATACACAGATACGCAGTATTTT. This chain uses TRBV27 with TRBJ2-3, with 8 bases identical to TRBD2. The CDR3 spans 15 residues. Trimming cost V 8 bases and J 2 bases; bases outside gene matches: 9. The germline gives CDR1 MNHEY, CDR2 SMNVEV (reference sequence).

This sequence joins TRBV27 and TRBJ2-3, with D possibly matching TRBD2 (6 bases). Germline CDR1 is MNHEY and CDR2 is SMNVEV (reference sequence). CDR3 length: 17 amino acids. The ends were cut back, 6 bases at V and 4 bases at J, with 23 bases in the middle. The CDR3 loop is CASRPPGLLRLADTQYF. The CDR3 coding sequence is TGTGCCAGCAGGCCACCGGGACTCCTACGGCTGGCAGATACGCAGTATTTT.

This chain links TRBV7-2 with TRBJ2-1, with D possibly matching TRBD1 (6 bases). Per germline, CDR1 SGHTA and CDR2 FQGNSA. The CDR3 length is 15 residues. With 4 bases removed from V and 4 bases from J, the gap between germline ends came to 14 bases. The DNA for the CDR3 is TGTGCCAGCAGCTCCGGACAGCAACTGTACAATGAGCAGTTCTTC. Encoded protein: CASSSGQQLYNEQFF.